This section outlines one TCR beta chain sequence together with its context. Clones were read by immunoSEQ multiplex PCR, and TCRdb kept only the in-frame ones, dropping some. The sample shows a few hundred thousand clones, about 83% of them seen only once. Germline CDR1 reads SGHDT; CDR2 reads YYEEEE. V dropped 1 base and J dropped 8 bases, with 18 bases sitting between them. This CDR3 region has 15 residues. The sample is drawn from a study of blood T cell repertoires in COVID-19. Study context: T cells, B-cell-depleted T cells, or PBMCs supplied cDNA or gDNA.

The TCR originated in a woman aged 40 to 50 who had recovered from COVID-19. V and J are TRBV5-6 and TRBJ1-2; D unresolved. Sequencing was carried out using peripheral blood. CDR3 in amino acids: CASSLFRREVSGYTF. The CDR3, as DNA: TGTGCCAGCAGCTTGTTTAGGAGGGAAGTGAGCGGCTACACCTTC. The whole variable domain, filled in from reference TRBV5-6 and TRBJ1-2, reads DAGVTQSPTHLIKTRGQQVTLRCSPKSGHDTVSWYQQALGQGPQFIFQYYEEEERQRGNFPDRFSGHQFPNYSSELNVNALLLGDSALYLCASSLFRREVSGYTFGSGTRLTVV.